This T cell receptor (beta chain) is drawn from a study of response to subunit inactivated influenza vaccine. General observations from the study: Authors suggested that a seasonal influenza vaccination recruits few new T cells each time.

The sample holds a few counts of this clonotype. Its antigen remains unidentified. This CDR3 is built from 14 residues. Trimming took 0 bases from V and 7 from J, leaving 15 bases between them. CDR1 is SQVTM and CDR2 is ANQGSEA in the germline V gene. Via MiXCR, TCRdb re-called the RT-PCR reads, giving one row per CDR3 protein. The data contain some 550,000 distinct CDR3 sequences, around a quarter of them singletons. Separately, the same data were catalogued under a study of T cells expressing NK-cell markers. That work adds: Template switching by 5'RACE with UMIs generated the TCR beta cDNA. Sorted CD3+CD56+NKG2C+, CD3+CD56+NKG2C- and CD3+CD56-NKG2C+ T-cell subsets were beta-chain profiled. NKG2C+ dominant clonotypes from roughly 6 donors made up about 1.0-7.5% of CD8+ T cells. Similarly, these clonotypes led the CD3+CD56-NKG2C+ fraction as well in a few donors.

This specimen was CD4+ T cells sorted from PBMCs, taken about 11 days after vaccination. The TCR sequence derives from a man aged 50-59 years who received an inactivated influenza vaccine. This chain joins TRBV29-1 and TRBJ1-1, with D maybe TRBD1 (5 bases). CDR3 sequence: CSVEDRLGQGEAFF. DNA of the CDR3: TGCAGCGTTGAAGATCGGTTGGGGCAGGGTGAAGCTTTCTTT.